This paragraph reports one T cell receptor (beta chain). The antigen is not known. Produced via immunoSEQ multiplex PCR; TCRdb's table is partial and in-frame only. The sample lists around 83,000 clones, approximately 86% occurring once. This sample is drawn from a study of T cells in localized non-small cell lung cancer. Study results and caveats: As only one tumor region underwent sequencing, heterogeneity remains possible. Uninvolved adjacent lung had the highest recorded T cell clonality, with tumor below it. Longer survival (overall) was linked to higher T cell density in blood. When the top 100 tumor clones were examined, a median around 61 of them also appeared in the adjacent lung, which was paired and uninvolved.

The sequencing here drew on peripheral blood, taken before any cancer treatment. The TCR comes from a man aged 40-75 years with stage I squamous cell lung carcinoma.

Written as DNA, the CDR3 is TGTGCCAGCAGAGGGACAGATCAAGAGACCCAGTACTTC. Amino acids: CASRGTDQETQYF. J is TRBJ2-5 and V is TRBV28; 7 bases are shared with TRBD1. Losses at the gene ends were 6 bases for V and 2 bases for J; bases not matched to a gene: 3. The CDR3 loop spans 13 amino acids. Germline V gene data show CDR1 as MDHEN and CDR2 as SYDVKM.